This T cell receptor beta chain appears in the sequencing data of a study of T cells in Graves' hyperthyroidism and ophthalmopathy. Amplification of TCR beta CDR3 regions was performed using RNA transcripts as template. The HTBI primer set served for first-round RT-PCR of the TCR CDR3. TCRdb passed the multiplex PCR reads through MiXCR, listing each CDR3 protein once. The sample has hundreds of thousands of distinct CDR3 sequences, approximately 15% seen once; the top ten hold approximately 13%. Uncontrolled infection, other autoimmune disease, pregnancy or lactation excluded patients. This clonotype was detected a few times. The CDR3 length is 15 residues. Trimming took off 1 base at V and 9 bases at J, with 16 bases between the two ends. The germline gives CDR1 LGHNA, CDR2 YSLEER.

Sequencing used blood. The chain recombines TRBV4-3 with TRBJ2-1; perhaps TRBD2 as D (6 bases). This sequence originates from a woman between 50 and 59 years old with Graves' ophthalmopathy. The CDR3 is CASSQVDGRSSEQFF. The CDR3 DNA follows: TGCGCCAGCAGCCAAGTTGACGGGAGATCGAGTGAGCAGTTCTTC.